Each of the 25 T cell receptor beta chains below was sequenced from the same sample in a study of cytomegalovirus exposure and HLA in healthy donors. This PCR relied on a set of 60 Vbeta primers and 13 Jbeta primers. Some clones are missing from TCRdb's copy, which holds only in-frame ones; the method was immunoSEQ multiplex PCR. This table has around 180,000 clones, around 80% appearing once. Input material: PBMCs. All receptors derive from a girl aged 2 to 10 in good health and CMV-seropositive.

Concerning this clone itself: One junction end does not reproduce the germline sequence, and a read error may be involved. Other DNA variants within this sample encode the same CDR3. The genes are TRBV2 and TRBJ2-7, with 9 bases that match TRBD1. Germline V gene lookup returns CDR1 SNHLY and CDR2 FYNNEI. There are 14 residues in the CDR3. The CDR3 DNA reads TGTGCTAGCAGACCCGGGACAGGGTCCTACGAGCAGTACTTC. Its protein is CASRPGTGSYEQYF.

J is TRBJ1-2 and V is TRBV6-6; D perhaps matches TRBD1 (6 bases). Germline V gene data show CDR1 as MNHNY and CDR2 as SVGAGI (reference sequence). CDR3 size: 16 residues. Trimming took off 4 bases at V and 0 bases at J, with 15 bases between the two ends. CDR3 sequence reads: CASSFPWTEPNYGYTF. The DNA of the CDR3 is TGTGCCAGCAGTTTCCCATGGACAGAGCCTAACTATGGCTACACCTTC.

The V gene is TRBV13, the J gene TRBJ2-3, with 9 positions matching TRBD1. V was pared by 7 bases and J by 8 bases, with 13 bases of the junction left unmatched. In germline, CDR1 is PRHDT, CDR2 FYEKMQ (reference sequence). There are 15 residues in the CDR3. In DNA form, the CDR3 reads TGTGCCAGCAAACCCCCGGGACAGGGCGGTTTTACGCAGTATTTT. Its translation: CASKPPGQGGFTQYF.

The J gene is TRBJ2-3, the V gene TRBV5-1; D possibly corresponds to TRBD1 (5 bases). With 0 bases removed from V and 2 bases from J, the gap between germline ends came to 7 bases. The germline CDR1 and CDR2 sequences are SGHRS and YFSETQ. The CDR3 has 14 residues. CDR3 loop: CASSLADNTDTQYF. Written as DNA, the CDR3 is TGCGCCAGCAGCTTGGCGGACAACACAGATACGCAGTATTTT. The whole variable domain, filled in from reference TRBV5-1 and TRBJ2-3, reads KAGVTQTPRYLIKTRGQQVTLSCSPISGHRSVSWYQQTPGQGLQFLFEYFSETQRNKGNFPGRFSGRQFSNSRSEMNVSTLELGDSALYLCASSLADNTDTQYFGPGTRLTVL.

The chain's CDR3 is CASSFWDSRGGNTIYF. The CDR3 DNA sequence: TGTGCCAGCAGCTTCTGGGACTCTCGGGGCGGAAACACCATATATTTT. The rearrangement links TRBV13 to TRBJ1-3, with a tentative D call TRBD1 (5 bases). Germline-derived CDR1 and CDR2 are PRHDT and FYEKMQ (reference sequence). V lost 3 bases and J 4 bases, leaving 16 bases between the germline ends. The CDR3 runs to 16 residues.

This clone was found once. This rearrangement joins TRBV28 to TRBJ1-3; possibly TRBD1 for D (6 bases). Trimming took off 3 bases at V and 1 base at J, with 13 bases between the two ends. The germline V gene has CDR1 MDHEN and CDR2 SYDVKM. CDR3 length: 16 amino acids. The CDR3 sequence is CASSFSGVSSGNTIYF. The CDR3 DNA reads as TGTGCCAGCAGTTTCTCAGGGGTCTCTTCTGGAAACACCATATATTTT.

The gene calls are TRBV5-1 and TRBJ2-3, with 9 bases identical to TRBD2. Germline V gene sequence: CDR1 SGHRS, CDR2 YFSETQ. Losses at the gene ends were 2 bases for V and 3 bases for J; bases not matched to a gene: 7. This CDR3 comprises 16 residues. Here the CDR3 reads CASSLLGGGATDTQYF. The CDR3 region has the DNA TGCGCCAGCAGCTTACTCGGCGGGGGGGCAACAGATACGCAGTATTTT.

The CDR3 spells CASSEGGVSTEAFF. In DNA form, the CDR3 reads TGTGCCAGCAGCGAGGGAGGCGTTAGCACTGAAGCTTTCTTT. The genes are TRBV9 and TRBJ1-1; no reliable D call. The germline CDR1 and CDR2 sequences are SGDLS and YYNGEE. V gave up 3 bases and J gave up 4 bases, with 13 bases separating them. CDR3 length equals 14 residues. Combining the CDR3 with reference TRBV9 and TRBJ1-1 gives the whole variable domain DSGVTQTPKHLITATGQRVTLRCSPRSGDLSVYWYQQSLDQGLQFLIQYYNGEERAKGNILERFSAQQFPDLHSELNLSSLELGDSALYFCASSEGGVSTEAFFGQGTRLTVV.

This clone has only a few counts. The chain employs TRBV4-1 and TRBJ1-1, with D hard to call. The CDR3 totals 18 residues. With 0 bases removed from V and 1 base from J, the gap between germline ends came to 18 bases. CDR1 is MGHRA, CDR2 YSYEKL, per germline. The CDR3 region has the DNA TGCGCCAGCAGCCAAGATTACTTGAGGGTTCGTCAGAACACTGAAGCTTTCTTT. It encodes CASSQDYLRVRQNTEAFF.

The chain uses TRBV7-2 and TRBJ2-4; 8 nucleotides align to TRBD2. Germline V gene data show CDR1 as SGHTA and CDR2 as FQGNSA. J was trimmed by 6 bases and V by 6 bases; bases with no gene match: 13. The CDR3 consists of 16 residues. CDR3 amino acids: CASRPGGDRVRNIQYF. CDR3 in DNA: TGTGCCAGCAGGCCCGGGGGGGATCGGGTCAGAAACATTCAGTACTTC.

The V gene is TRBV5-1, the J gene TRBJ2-3; no clear D. Germline CDR1 is SGHRS and CDR2 is YFSETQ. Trimming took off 5 bases at V and 0 bases at J, with 7 bases between the two ends. The CDR3 extends over 13 amino acids. The CDR3 reads CASREPSTDTQYF. CDR3 nucleotides: TGCGCCAGCAGAGAGCCTAGCACAGATACGCAGTATTTT.

V is TRBV7-9 and J is TRBJ2-7, with 11 bases lining up with TRBD2. The ends lost 11 bases at V and 3 bases at J; junction bases unmatched: 15. Germline CDR1 and CDR2: SEHNR and FQNEAQ (reference sequence). The CDR3 has 16 residues. CDR3 in amino acids: CASIPGLAGGDYEQYF. The DNA of the CDR3 is TGTGCCTCAATACCGGGGCTAGCGGGAGGAGACTACGAGCAGTACTTC.

The chain links TRBV5-1 to TRBJ2-3; D is perhaps TRBD1 (6 bases). Germline V gene sequence: CDR1 SGHRS, CDR2 YFSETQ. The CDR3 is made up of 15 amino acids. With 4 bases removed from V and 4 bases from J, the gap between germline ends came to 16 bases. The CDR3 loop reads CASSLAGQSADTQYF. CDR3 coding DNA: TGCGCCAGCAGCCTGGCTGGACAGAGCGCAGATACGCAGTATTTT.

The V and J genes are TRBV10-3 and TRBJ2-3; 7 bases are shared with TRBD1. V dropped 8 bases and J dropped 3; count of bases not matched to a gene: 11. The CDR3 has 15 amino acids. Germline assignment: CDR1 ENHRY and CDR2 SYGVKD. CDR3 residues: CAIVTGIESTDTQYF. For the CDR3, the DNA is TGTGCCATCGTGACAGGGATAGAATCTACAGATACGCAGTATTTT.

This clone was seen only a few times. The V and J genes are TRBV29-1 and TRBJ2-2; D is perhaps TRBD2 (6 bases). Trimming left V 6 bases short and J 7 bases short, with 9 bases between. Germline CDR1 is SQVTM and CDR2 is ANQGSEA. The CDR3 is 11 amino acids. The CDR3 DNA follows: TGCAGCGTCGGGGAGGTCGGGGAGCTGTTTTTT. Translation gives CSVGEVGELFF.

This clone came up a few times. V is TRBV5-1 and J is TRBJ1-1; TRBD1 agrees at 8 bases. Germline CDR1 SGHRS, CDR2 YFSETQ. The V segment lost 5 bases and the J segment 2 bases; nucleotides outside the gene matches: 8. There are 15 residues in the CDR3. The CDR3 region has the DNA TGCGCCAGCAGTTATACCGGGACAGGAAACACTGAAGCTTTCTTT. This sequence encodes CASSYTGTGNTEAFF.

V and J are TRBV4-2 and TRBJ2-3, with 8 nucleotides matching TRBD2. With V trimmed by 4 bases and J by 5 bases, 11 bases remained unmatched. The CDR3 runs 16 residues. Germline V CDR1 and CDR2: LGHNA, YNFKEQ. The CDR3: CASSRLREGLGDTQYF. As DNA, the CDR3 is TGTGCCAGCAGCCGCCTCCGGGAGGGATTGGGAGATACGCAGTATTTT.

The genes are TRBV18 and TRBJ2-7; 9 bases align to TRBD1. With 5 bases clipped from V and 6 bases from J, the junction kept 11 bases outside the gene matches. Germline CDR1 and CDR2: KGHSH and LQKENI. The CDR3 contains 15 residues. The CDR3 protein is CASSSTRTGVGEQYF. CDR3 in DNA: TGTGCCAGCTCATCCACCAGGACAGGGGTAGGCGAGCAGTACTTC.

This clone was observed a handful of times. This sequence joins TRBV6-1 and TRBJ1-3, with 7 nucleotides matching TRBD1. Germline CDR1 is MNHNS and CDR2 is SASEGT. The CDR3 length is 15 residues. With V trimmed by 6 bases and J by 3 bases, 8 bases remained unmatched. The CDR3 region has the DNA TGTGCCAGCAGGCGACGACAGGGCTATGGAAACACCATATATTTT. It specifies CASRRRQGYGNTIYF.

This clone has only a few counts. CDR3 bases: TGTGCCAGCAGTTACGCCGGACAGGGTCCCCTGTGGGGCTACACCTTC. This translates into CASSYAGQGPLWGYTF. This chain uses TRBV6-5 with TRBJ1-2, with 8 bases lining up with TRBD1. In germline, CDR1 is MNHEY, CDR2 SVGAGI. The CDR3 runs 16 residues. The J segment lost 8 bases and the V segment lost 2 bases, leaving 13 bases of the junction unmatched.

The V and J genes are TRBV11-2 and TRBJ1-3, with a tentative D call TRBD1 (5 bases). Per germline, CDR1 SGHAT and CDR2 FQNNGV. This CDR3 spans 16 amino acids. Trimming cost V 5 bases and J 2 bases, with 16 bases left between them. The CDR3 is CASSPIRGGTGNTIYF. Written as DNA, the CDR3 is TGTGCCAGCAGCCCGATTCGCGGGGGAACTGGAAACACCATATATTTT.

V usage is TRBV6-5 and J usage is TRBJ2-5; 9 bases line up with TRBD2. The CDR3 is 15 amino acids. The germline gives CDR1 MNHEY, CDR2 SVGAGI. V was clipped by 6 bases and J by 4 bases; unmatched bases: 9. The CDR3 bases are TGTGCCAGCAGCATGCCGGGACTAGCAGGAGAGACCCAGTACTTC. Translated: CASSMPGLAGETQYF.

DNA of the CDR3: TGTGCCAGCGGACATTGGGAGCAGTACTTC. This encodes CASGHWEQYF. The chain recombines TRBV2 with TRBJ2-7, with a tentative D call TRBD1 (5 bases). Trimming pared 8 bases from V and 7 bases from J, leaving 9 bases between. This CDR3 region has 10 residues. Looked up from germline, CDR1 is SNHLY and CDR2 is FYNNEI.

The rearrangement links TRBV9 to TRBJ1-1; the D gene is possibly TRBD1 (5 bases). Trimming cost V 1 base and J 1 base, with 8 bases left between them. Germline CDR1 and CDR2: SGDLS and YYNGEE. The CDR3 covers 14 residues. The CDR3 spells CASSVQGPNTEAFF. The CDR3 region has the DNA TGTGCCAGCAGCGTACAGGGCCCGAACACTGAAGCTTTCTTT.

This chain uses TRBV21-1 with TRBJ2-7; the table's TRBD1 call for D was not verified on the DNA. TRBV21-1 is a pseudogene locus. There are 15 residues in the CDR3. The CDR3 DNA reads TGTGCCAGCAGCAAAGCGCAGGTCGTCTCCTACGAGCAGTACTTC. The encoded protein is CASSKAQVVSYEQYF.